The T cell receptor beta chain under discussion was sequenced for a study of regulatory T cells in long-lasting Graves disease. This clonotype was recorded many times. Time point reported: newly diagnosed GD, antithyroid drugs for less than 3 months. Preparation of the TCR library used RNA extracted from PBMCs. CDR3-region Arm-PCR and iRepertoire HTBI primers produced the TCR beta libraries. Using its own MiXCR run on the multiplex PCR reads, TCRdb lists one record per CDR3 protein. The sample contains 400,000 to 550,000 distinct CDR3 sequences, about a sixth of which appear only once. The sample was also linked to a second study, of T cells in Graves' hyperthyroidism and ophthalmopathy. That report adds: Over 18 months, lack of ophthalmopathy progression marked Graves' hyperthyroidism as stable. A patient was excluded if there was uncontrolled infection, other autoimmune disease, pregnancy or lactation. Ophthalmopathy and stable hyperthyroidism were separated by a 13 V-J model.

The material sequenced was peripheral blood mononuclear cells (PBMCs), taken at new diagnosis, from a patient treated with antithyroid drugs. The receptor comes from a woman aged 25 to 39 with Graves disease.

CDR3 sequence (DNA): TGTGCCAGCAGTTTATCTTTGGCTAGCGGGAGGGCCGCGTTAGGCGAGCAGTACTTC. It codes for CASSLSLASGRAALGEQYF. This chain joins TRBV28 and TRBJ2-7; 12 positions agree with TRBD2. Germline CDR1 reads MDHEN; CDR2 reads SYDVKM. J was trimmed by 6 bases and V by 1 base; bases with no gene match: 16. The CDR3 extends over 19 amino acids.